This TCR beta chain was captured in a study of shared clonotypes between healthy human individuals. About the research overall: Donors had three CD4 naive, three CD4 memory, two CD8 naive and one CD8 memory plate apiece.

Study-wide findings and caveats: Donors were few, which limited the genetic and exposure-history diversity represented. Non-shared clonotypes were found to have lower generation probabilities than the clonotypes that were shared by all four of the sorted-subset donors.

For this clone: Its target is not known.

Trimming removed 5 bases from V and 3 bases from J; junction bases left unmatched: 10. The germline V gene encodes CDR1 MNHEY and CDR2 SMNVEV (reference sequence). The CDR3 has 17 residues. Measured with immunoSEQ multiplex PCR; TCRdb has only the in-frame clones, and not every one. The repertoire holds about 1.4 million clones, with 95% to 97% as singletons. The sequencing input was naive CD4+ T cells sorted from blood. Subset described: CD45RA+ positively selected. The V call is TRBV27, the J call TRBJ2-3, with 11 bases matching TRBD2. This receptor was obtained from a young man in good health. The CDR3 DNA is TGTGCCAGCAGTCCACAACGACTAGCGGGACAAACAGATACGCAGTATTTT. This encodes CASSPQRLAGQTDTQYF.